This T cell receptor beta chain comes out of a study of T cells in Graves' hyperthyroidism and ophthalmopathy. Study background: Any treatment followed the collection of peripheral blood at initial diagnosis.

RNA transcripts were the template for amplifying TCR beta CDR3 regions. First-round RT-PCR targeting the TCR CDR3 was performed with the HTBI primer set. MiXCR was run by TCRdb on the multiplex PCR reads, yielding one entry per CDR3 protein. Found here are around 600,000 distinct CDR3 sequences, more than 13% of them singletons; the top ten hold 7% to 9%. Study findings and constraints: From stable hyperthyroidism, ophthalmopathy was separated by a 13 V-J model.

The germline V gene has CDR1 MNHNS and CDR2 SASEGT. Trimming took 1 base from V and 5 from J; bases not matched to a gene: 7. The CDR3 has 15 residues. The study left out patients who had uncontrolled infection, other autoimmune disease, pregnancy or lactation. Diagnosing involved the use of clinical symptoms, serum thyroxine and TRAb, thyroid ultrasound and orbital computed tomography. In this sample, this clonotype turned up many times. The antigen is undetermined. The V and J genes are TRBV6-1 and TRBJ2-5, with 7 bases fitting TRBD2. Sequencing used blood. The source is a woman aged 18-29 years with Graves' ophthalmopathy. The CDR3 reads CASSEVPSGTETQYF. CDR3 nucleotides: TGTGCCAGCAGTGAAGTACCTAGCGGAACGGAGACCCAGTACTTC.